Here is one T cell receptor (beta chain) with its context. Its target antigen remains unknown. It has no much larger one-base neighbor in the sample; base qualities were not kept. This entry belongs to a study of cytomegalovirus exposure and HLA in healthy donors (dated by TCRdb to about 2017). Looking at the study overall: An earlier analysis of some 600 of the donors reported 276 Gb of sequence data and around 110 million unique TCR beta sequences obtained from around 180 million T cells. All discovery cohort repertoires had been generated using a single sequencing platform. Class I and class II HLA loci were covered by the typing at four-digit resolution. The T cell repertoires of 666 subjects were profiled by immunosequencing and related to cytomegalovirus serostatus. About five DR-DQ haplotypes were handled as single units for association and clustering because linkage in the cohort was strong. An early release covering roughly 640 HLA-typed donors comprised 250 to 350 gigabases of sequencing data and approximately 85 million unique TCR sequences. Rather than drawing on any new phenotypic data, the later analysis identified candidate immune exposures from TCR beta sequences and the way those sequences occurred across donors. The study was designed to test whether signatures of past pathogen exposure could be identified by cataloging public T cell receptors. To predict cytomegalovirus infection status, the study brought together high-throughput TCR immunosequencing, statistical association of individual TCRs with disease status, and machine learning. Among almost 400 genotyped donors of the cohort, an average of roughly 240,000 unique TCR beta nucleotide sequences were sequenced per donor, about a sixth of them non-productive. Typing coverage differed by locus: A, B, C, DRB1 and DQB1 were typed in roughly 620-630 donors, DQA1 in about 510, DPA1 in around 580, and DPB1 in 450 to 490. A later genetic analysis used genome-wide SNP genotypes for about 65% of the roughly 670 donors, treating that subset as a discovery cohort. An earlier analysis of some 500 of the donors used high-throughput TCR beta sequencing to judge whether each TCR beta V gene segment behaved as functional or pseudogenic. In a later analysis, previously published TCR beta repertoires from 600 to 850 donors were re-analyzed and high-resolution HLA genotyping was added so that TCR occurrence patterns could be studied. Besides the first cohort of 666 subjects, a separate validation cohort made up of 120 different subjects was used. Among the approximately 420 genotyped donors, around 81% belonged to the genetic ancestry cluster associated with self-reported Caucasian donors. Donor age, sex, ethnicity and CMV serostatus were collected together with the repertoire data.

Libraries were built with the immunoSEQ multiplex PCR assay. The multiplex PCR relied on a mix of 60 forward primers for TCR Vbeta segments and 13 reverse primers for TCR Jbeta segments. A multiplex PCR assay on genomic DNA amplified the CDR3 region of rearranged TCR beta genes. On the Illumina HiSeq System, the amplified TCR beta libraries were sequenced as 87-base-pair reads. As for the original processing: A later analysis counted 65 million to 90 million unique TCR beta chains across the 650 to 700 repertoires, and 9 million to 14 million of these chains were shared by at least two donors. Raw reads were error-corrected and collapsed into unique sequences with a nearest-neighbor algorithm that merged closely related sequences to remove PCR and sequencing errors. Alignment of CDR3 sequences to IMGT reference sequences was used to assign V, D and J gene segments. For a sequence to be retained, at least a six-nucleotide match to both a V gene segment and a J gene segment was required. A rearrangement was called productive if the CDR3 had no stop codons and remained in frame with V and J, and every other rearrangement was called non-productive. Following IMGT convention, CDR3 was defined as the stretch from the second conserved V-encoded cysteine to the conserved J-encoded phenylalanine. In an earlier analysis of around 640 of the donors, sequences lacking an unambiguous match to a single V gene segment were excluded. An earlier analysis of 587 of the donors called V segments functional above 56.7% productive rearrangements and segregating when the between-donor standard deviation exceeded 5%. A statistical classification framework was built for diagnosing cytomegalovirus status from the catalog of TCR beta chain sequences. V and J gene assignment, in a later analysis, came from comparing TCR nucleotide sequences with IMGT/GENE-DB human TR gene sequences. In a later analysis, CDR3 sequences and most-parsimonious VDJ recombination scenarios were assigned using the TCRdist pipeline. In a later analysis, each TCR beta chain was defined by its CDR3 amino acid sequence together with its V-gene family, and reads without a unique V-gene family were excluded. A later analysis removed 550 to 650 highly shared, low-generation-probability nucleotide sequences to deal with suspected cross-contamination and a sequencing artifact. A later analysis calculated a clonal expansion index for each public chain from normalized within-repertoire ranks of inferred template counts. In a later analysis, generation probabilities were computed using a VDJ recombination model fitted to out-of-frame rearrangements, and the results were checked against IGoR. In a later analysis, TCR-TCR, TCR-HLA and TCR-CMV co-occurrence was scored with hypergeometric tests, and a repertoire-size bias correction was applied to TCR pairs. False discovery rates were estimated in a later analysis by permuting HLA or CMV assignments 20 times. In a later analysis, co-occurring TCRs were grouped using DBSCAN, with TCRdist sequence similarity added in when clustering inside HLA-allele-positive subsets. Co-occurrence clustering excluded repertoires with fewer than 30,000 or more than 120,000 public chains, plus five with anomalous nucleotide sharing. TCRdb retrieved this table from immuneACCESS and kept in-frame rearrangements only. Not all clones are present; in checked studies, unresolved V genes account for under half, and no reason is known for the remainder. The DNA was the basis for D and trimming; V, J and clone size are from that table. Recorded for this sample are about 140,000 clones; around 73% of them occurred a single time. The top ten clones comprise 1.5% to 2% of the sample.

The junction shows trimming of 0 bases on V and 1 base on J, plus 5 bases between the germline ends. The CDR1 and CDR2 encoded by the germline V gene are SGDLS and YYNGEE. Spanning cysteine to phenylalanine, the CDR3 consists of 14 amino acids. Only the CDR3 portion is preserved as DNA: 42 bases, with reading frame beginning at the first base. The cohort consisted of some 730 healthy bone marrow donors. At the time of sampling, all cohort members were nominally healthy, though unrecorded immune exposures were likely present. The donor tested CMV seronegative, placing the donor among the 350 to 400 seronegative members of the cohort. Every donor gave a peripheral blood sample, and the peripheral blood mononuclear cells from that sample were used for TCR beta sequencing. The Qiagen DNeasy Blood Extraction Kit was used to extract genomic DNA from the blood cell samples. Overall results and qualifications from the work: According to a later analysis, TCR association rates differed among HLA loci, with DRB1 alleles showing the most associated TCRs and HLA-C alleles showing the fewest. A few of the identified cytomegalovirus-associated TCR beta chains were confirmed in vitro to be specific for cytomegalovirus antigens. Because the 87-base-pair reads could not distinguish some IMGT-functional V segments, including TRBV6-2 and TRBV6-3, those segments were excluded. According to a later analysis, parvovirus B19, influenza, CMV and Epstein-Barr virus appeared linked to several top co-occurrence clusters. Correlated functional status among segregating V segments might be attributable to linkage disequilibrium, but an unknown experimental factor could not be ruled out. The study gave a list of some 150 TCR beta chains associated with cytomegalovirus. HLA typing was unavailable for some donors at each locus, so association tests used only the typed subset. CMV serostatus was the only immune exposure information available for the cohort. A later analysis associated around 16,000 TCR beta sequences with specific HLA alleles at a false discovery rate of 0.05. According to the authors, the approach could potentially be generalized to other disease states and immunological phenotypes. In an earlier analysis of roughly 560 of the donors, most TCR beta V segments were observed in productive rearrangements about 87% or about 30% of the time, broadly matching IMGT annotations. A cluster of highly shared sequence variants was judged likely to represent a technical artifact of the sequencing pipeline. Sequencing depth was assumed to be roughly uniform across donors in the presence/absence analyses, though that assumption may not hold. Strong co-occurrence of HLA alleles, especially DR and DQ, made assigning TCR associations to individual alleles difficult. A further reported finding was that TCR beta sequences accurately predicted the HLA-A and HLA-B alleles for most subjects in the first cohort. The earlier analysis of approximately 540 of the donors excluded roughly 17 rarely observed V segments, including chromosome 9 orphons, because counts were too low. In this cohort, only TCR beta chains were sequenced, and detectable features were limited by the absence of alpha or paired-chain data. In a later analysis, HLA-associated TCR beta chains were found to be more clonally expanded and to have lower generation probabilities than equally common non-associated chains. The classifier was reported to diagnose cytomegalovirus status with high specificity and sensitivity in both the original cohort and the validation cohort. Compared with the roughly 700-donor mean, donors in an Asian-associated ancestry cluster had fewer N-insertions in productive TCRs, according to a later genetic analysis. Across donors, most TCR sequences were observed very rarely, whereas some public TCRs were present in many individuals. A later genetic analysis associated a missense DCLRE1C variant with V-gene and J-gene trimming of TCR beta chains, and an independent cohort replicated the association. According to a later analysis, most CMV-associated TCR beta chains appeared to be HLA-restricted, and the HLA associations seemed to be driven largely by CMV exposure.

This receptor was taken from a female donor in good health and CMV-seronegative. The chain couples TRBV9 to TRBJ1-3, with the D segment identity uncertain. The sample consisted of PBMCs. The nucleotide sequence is TGTGCCAGCAGCGTAGAGAGTTCTGGAAACACCATATATTTT. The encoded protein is CASSVESSGNTIYF. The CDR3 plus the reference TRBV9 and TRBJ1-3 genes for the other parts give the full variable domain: DSGVTQTPKHLITATGQRVTLRCSPRSGDLSVYWYQQSLDQGLQFLIQYYNGEERAKGNILERFSAQQFPDLHSELNLSSLELGDSALYFCASSVESSGNTIYFGEGSWLTVV.